This is a list of T cell receptor beta chains from one sample in a study of blood T cell repertoires in COVID-19. This table comes from immunoSEQ multiplex PCR, and its TCRdb copy is limited to in-frame clones, with some not included. This sample carries roughly 250,000 clones, roughly 84% of them seen once, and the ten largest clones take about 1.5%. Sequenced: peripheral blood. These TCRs come from a woman aged 40 to 50 who had recovered from COVID-19. CDR3s include the opening cysteine and the closing phenylalanine or tryptophan. D genes are given only for firm matches. Clone sizes are given selectively: once, few, many, or a class where the clone is expanded.

J	V	size	D	DNA	CDR3
TRBJ1-2	TRBV19	-	-	TGTGCCAGTAGTATCGGCAGGGCGAACTATGGCTACACCTTC	CASSIGRANYGYTF
TRBJ1-1	TRBV15	-	-	TGTGCCACCAGCAGAGATATCGGGAGGCCTGAAGCTTTCTTT	CATSRDIGRPEAFF
TRBJ1-1	TRBV7-3	-	TRBD1	TGTGCCAGCGCCCGACAGGGCGGGGACACTGAAGCTTTCTTT	CASARQGGDTEAFF
TRBJ2-2	TRBV6-5	-	TRBD1	TGTGCCAGCAGTTACTGGACAGGGAACACCGGGGAGCTGTTTTTT	CASSYWTGNTGELFF
TRBJ1-1	TRBV6-5	-	-	TGTGCCACCGGACATCCTGAAGCTTTCTTT	CATGHPEAFF
TRBJ1-6	TRBV5-5	-	-	TGTGCCAGCAGTTCCGGACAGCGAGATAATTCACCCCTCCACTTT	CASSSGQRDNSPLHF
TRBJ1-1	TRBV6-6	-	TRBD1	TGTGCCAGCAGTAGAAGGACAGGTCGGACGGCTGAAGCTTTCTTT	CASSRRTGRTAEAFF
TRBJ1-1	TRBV5-6	-	-	TGTGCCAGCAGCTTCCGGGGGAGTGGCACTGAAGCTTTCTTT	CASSFRGSGTEAFF
TRBJ1-1	TRBV2	-	-	TGTGCCAGCAGTGAAGATCGGGGTTCGAGGACTGAAGCTTTCTTT	CASSEDRGSRTEAFF
TRBJ2-5	TRBV29-1	-	TRBD1	TGCAGCGGATTTACAGGGGGAGAGACCCAGTACTTC	CSGFTGGETQYF
TRBJ2-5	TRBV18	-	-	TGTGCCAGCTCACCAACAGGGCCCCAAGAGACCCAGTACTTC	CASSPTGPQETQYF
TRBJ2-1	TRBV6-4	-	-	TGTGCCAGCAGTGATCTTACCGAGGAGCAGTTCTTC	CASSDLTEEQFF
TRBJ2-2	TRBV6-6	-	TRBD1	TGTGCCAGCAGTCTCCGGGACAGGAGTTTGGGCACCGGGGAGCTGTTTTTT	CASSLRDRSLGTGELFF
TRBJ1-2	TRBV24-1	-	-	TGTGCCACCAGTGATAACCCAGGAAGGGGTAACTATGGCTACACCTTC	CATSDNPGRGNYGYTF
TRBJ2-2	TRBV5-1	once	-	TGCGCCAGCAGAGGCAGGGGAGGGACCGGGGAGCTGTTTTTT	CASRGRGGTGELFF
TRBJ2-3	TRBV3-1/TRBV3-2	once	TRBD2	TGTGCCAGCAGCCAGGACACTAGCGGGGGGGTAGATACGCAGTATTTT	CASSQDTSGGVDTQYF
TRBJ1-2	TRBV5-4	-	-	TGTGCCAGCAGCTTTAAGGTCCTCGGGGACTATGGCTACACCTTC	CASSFKVLGDYGYTF
TRBJ1-1	TRBV5-1	-	TRBD1	TGCGCCAGCAGCCCGCTACAGGGGGCCGACACTGAAGCTTTCTTT	CASSPLQGADTEAFF
TRBJ2-7	TRBV7-3	-	-	TGTGCCAGCAGCTCGCTGTCAGGTACCACCTACGAGCAGTACTTC	CASSSLSGTTYEQYF
TRBJ1-2	TRBV7-9	-	-	TGTGCCAGCAGCTTAATAGGGGTGGCCTATGGCTACACCTTC	CASSLIGVAYGYTF
TRBJ2-5	TRBV5-1	-	TRBD2	TGCGCCAGCAGACCGATGCCTAGCGGGGGAGAGACCCAGTACTTC	CASRPMPSGGETQYF
TRBJ2-2	TRBV18	-	-	TGTGCCAGCTCAGAGTCCGGGGAGCTGTTTTTT	CASSESGELFF
TRBJ2-7	TRBV7-9	-	-	TGTGCCAGCAGCTTATCACATCAGGGCGAGCAGTACTTC	CASSLSHQGEQYF
TRBJ1-6	TRBV28	-	-	TGTGCCAGCAGTTCGCCTGGGGCCCCAGGATTATCACCCCTCCACTTT	CASSSPGAPGLSPLHF
TRBJ2-5	TRBV19	-	-	TGTGCCAGTACTAAAACCGGGACGGGGGGCTTTGGGGCCCAGTACTTC	CASTKTGTGGFGAQYF
TRBJ2-3	TRBV30	few	TRBD2	TGTGCCTGGAGTATTGTTAGCGGGGGGGCCTGGACAGATACGCAGTATTTT	CAWSIVSGGAWTDTQYF
TRBJ1-3	TRBV5-1	-	TRBD1	TGCGCCAGCAGCTTCGGACAGGAAAACTCTGGAAACACCATATATTTT	CASSFGQENSGNTIYF
TRBJ1-6	TRBV5-1	-	TRBD1	TGCGCCAGCAAAAGAGACAGGGGCAATTCACCCCTCCACTTT	CASKRDRGNSPLHF